This T cell receptor beta chain was captured in a study of blood T cell repertoires in COVID-19. From germline, CDR1 is SGHDN and CDR2 FVKESK. The CDR3 extends over 13 amino acids. The germline V and J ends were trimmed by 1 base and 5 bases, with 8 bases remaining between them. Sequenced by immunoSEQ multiplex PCR; TCRdb stores in-frame clones only, minus some. The data contain 300,000 to 400,000 clones, 87% of them seen just once; the ten biggest clones take up under 1.3%. The chain is built from TRBV14 and TRBJ2-5; D is unclear. The sequence derives from a woman aged 30 to 39 who had recovered from COVID-19. The sequenced sample was PBMCs or T cells enriched from blood (not recorded which). In DNA, the CDR3 is TGTGCCAGCAGCCAAGTATACGGGGAGACCCAGTACTTC. It translates to CASSQVYGETQYF.